This TCR beta chain was profiled in a study of T-cell reconstitution after alpha-beta-depleted transplantation in children. Whole-study results and caveats: By about two months after transplant, alpha-beta T cells reportedly arose from several hundred graft clones that had expanded. Newly made T cells mostly supplied T-cell counts and diversity one year after transplant.

The V gene lost 0 bases and the J gene lost 0 bases, with 5 bases spanning the gap. The germline CDR1 and CDR2 sequences are LGHNA and YSLEER. The CDR3 length is 15 residues. Unique molecular identifiers were used to barcode this TCRbeta library. TCRdb re-called the PCR reads through MiXCR, storing one row per CDR3 protein. Here the sample spans approximately 150,000 distinct CDR3 sequences, 8% to 10% being singletons. In its sample, this clonotype was seen many times. Its cognate antigen is unknown. This specimen was PBMCs, mostly from graft donor cells, taken 180 days after TCRalphabeta/CD19-depleted stem cell transplant. This rearrangement joins TRBV4-3 to TRBJ1-4; no definite D call. This receptor was identified in a female patient aged 2-9 years who had a stem cell transplant for congenital amegakaryocytic thrombocytopenia, so the T cells may come from the graft donor. CDR3 amino acids: CASSQERTTNEKLFF. As DNA, the CDR3 is TGCGCCAGCAGCCAAGAGAGGACAACTAATGAAAAACTGTTTTTT.